These T cell receptor beta chains were read from a single sample in a study of blood T cell repertoires in COVID-19. The data were produced by immunoSEQ multiplex PCR, yet TCRdb's version contains in-frame clones alone and is incomplete. The sample lists around 38,000 clones, roughly 85% occurring once. Input material: peripheral blood. These receptors were obtained from a man aged 60 to 75 with COVID-19, enrolled during active disease. Both conserved end residues are part of each CDR3. D genes are given only for firm matches. Size is stated for part of the rows, as once, few or many counts, or as a class when the clone is expanded.

TRBV19,.,TRBJ2-4,.,TGTGCCAGTAGTATAGGCGGCAACAAAAACATTCAGTACTTC,CASSIGGNKNIQYF
TRBV6-2/TRBV6-3,TRBD1,TRBJ2-7,.,TGTGCCAGCAGTACCGACAGGGGGCTCTACGAGCAGTACTTC,CASSTDRGLYEQYF
TRBV5-4,.,TRBJ1-2,.,TGTGCCAGCAGACCCAGGACAGAGAACTATGGCTACACCTTC,CASRPRTENYGYTF
TRBV5-1,.,TRBJ2-7,.,TGCGCCAGCAGCGTGGACCTTGGCACCTACGAGCAGTACTTC,CASSVDLGTYEQYF
TRBV15,TRBD1,TRBJ1-2,.,TGTGCCACAAGCTCCCGAGGGGGCCTGAGTGGCTACACCTTC,CATSSRGGLSGYTF
TRBV27,TRBD1,TRBJ1-5,.,TGTGCCAGCAGTACTAACAGGGGTCAGCCCCAGCATTTT,CASSTNRGQPQHF
TRBV13,TRBD2,TRBJ2-1,.,TGTGCCAGCAGCTTATTTACTAGCGGGAGGAATGAGCAGTTCTTC,CASSLFTSGRNEQFF
TRBV10-3,TRBD2,TRBJ2-1,.,TGTGCCATCAGTGGCCGGGGGGAGCTAGGCTCCTACAATGAGCAGTTCTTC,CAISGRGELGSYNEQFF
TRBV6-5,.,TRBJ1-1,.,TGTGCCAGCAGTTACACCAAGACATGGTCTAACACTGAAGCTTTCTTT,CASSYTKTWSNTEAFF
TRBV3-1/TRBV3-2,TRBD2,TRBJ2-7,.,TGTGCCAGCAGCCAATTAAGGAGCGGGAGGTCCTCCTACGAGCAGTACTTC,CASSQLRSGRSSYEQYF
TRBV28,TRBD1,TRBJ1-6,.,TGTGCCAGCAGTCTTTCAACAGGGGCAGGTTCACCCCTCCACTTT,CASSLSTGAGSPLHF
TRBV9,.,TRBJ1-1,.,TGTGCCAGCAGCGTAGCACCTTTCGTAGGGGAAAACACTGAAGCTTTCTTT,CASSVAPFVGENTEAFF
TRBV3-1/TRBV3-2,TRBD2,TRBJ2-7,.,TGTGCCAGCAGCCAAGGGCTAGCGGGTGATTCCTACGAGCAGTACTTC,CASSQGLAGDSYEQYF
TRBV11-2,.,TRBJ2-1,few,TGTGCCAGCAGCTTAGCGAGGGTTCGTATATACAATGAGCAGTTCTTC,CASSLARVRIYNEQFF
TRBV6-6,TRBD2,TRBJ2-2,.,TGTGCCAGCAGTCTTACAGGACCGGGACTACAAAGCTTAGCGAACACCGGGGAGCTGTTTTTT,CASSLTGPGLQSLANTGELFF
TRBV28,.,TRBJ2-7,.,TGTGCCAGCAGTTTAGACCGGGACAAGTACTTCGAGCAGTACTTC,CASSLDRDKYFEQYF
TRBV7-9,.,TRBJ1-3,.,TGTGCCAGCAGCTTAGTGGGGTCCAACAGGGCCGTCGGAAACACCATATATTTT,CASSLVGSNRAVGNTIYF
TRBV11-2,TRBD2,TRBJ2-2,.,TGTGCCAGCAGCTCAAGACTAGCGGGAAAACCCGGGGAGCTGTTTTTT,CASSSRLAGKPGELFF
TRBV12-3/TRBV12-4,TRBD1,TRBJ1-5,.,TGTGCCAGCAGTTGGGACAGAGATCAGCCCCAGCATTTT,CASSWDRDQPQHF
TRBV6-5,.,TRBJ1-3,.,TGTGCCAGCGTAACGGGGGTCTCTGGAAACACCATATATTTT,CASVTGVSGNTIYF
TRBV7-9,TRBD1,TRBJ1-1,.,TGTGCCAGCAGCCGGGGACAGGTGAACACTGAAGCTTTCTTT,CASSRGQVNTEAFF
TRBV30,.,TRBJ2-1,.,TGTGCCTGGGGGGGCCTTGGGAATGAGCAGTTCTTC,CAWGGLGNEQFF
TRBV27,.,TRBJ1-1,.,TGTGCCAGCAGTCCCTCAGGGGTGGTCGACACTGAAGCTTTCTTT,CASSPSGVVDTEAFF
TRBV7-9,.,TRBJ2-7,once,TGTGCCAGCAGCCCTACAGAGACCTACGAGCAGTACTTC,CASSPTETYEQYF
TRBV28,TRBD1,TRBJ1-2,.,TGTGCCAGCAGTACGGGACAGGCCTATGGCTACACCTTC,CASSTGQAYGYTF
TRBV10-2,.,TRBJ1-1,.,TGCGCCAGCATGGGGGGGGCGACTGAAGCTTTCTTT,CASMGGATEAFF
TRBV7-2,TRBD1,TRBJ2-1,.,TGTGCCAGCAGCTTGTCAGGGGGAAGGCACAATGAGCAGTTCTTC,CASSLSGGRHNEQFF
TRBV4-1,.,TRBJ1-1,.,TGCGCCAGCAGCCCACAACAGAGGAACACTGAAGCTTTCTTT,CASSPQQRNTEAFF
TRBV7-9,.,TRBJ1-3,.,TGTGCCAGCCGCCCAGCTGCGGCTGGAAACACCATATATTTT,CASRPAAAGNTIYF
TRBV5-4,TRBD2,TRBJ2-1,.,TGTGCCAGCAGCTGGACTAGCTCGGTTGAGCAGTTCTTC,CASSWTSSVEQFF
TRBV29-1,.,TRBJ1-1,.,TGCAGCGTTGGAACCGACAGCCTGGGGACTGAAGCTTTCTTT,CSVGTDSLGTEAFF
TRBV2,TRBD2,TRBJ2-4,.,TGTGCCAGCACCCAAAGAGGACGCGGGAGTGGCAAAAACATTCAGTACTTC,CASTQRGRGSGKNIQYF
TRBV11-2,.,TRBJ1-2,.,TGTGCCAGCAGCTTAAGTTCATTTACAGCCACTAACTATGGCTACACCTTC,CASSLSSFTATNYGYTF
TRBV25-1,.,TRBJ1-6,.,TGTGCCAGCAGTGAAAGGCAGAGGAATTCACCCCTCCACTTT,CASSERQRNSPLHF
TRBV3-1/TRBV3-2,.,TRBJ2-7,once,TGTGCCAGCAGCGCCAGGGGGGACTCCTACGAGCAGTACTTC,CASSARGDSYEQYF
TRBV15,.,TRBJ2-3,once,TGTGCCACCAGCATGTTAGGAGACACAGATACGCAGTATTTT,CATSMLGDTDTQYF
TRBV5-4,TRBD1,TRBJ1-6,.,TGTGCCAGCAGCTTTGCGGGACAGGGGATCTATAATTCACCCCTCCACTTT,CASSFAGQGIYNSPLHF
TRBV30,.,TRBJ2-1,.,TGTGCCTGGAGTGTCGACTTTAACAATGAGCAGTTCTTC,CAWSVDFNNEQFF
TRBV14,.,TRBJ1-3,.,TGTGCCAGCAGCCAAGGGGGCCCAGGAAACACCATATATTTT,CASSQGGPGNTIYF
TRBV6-5,TRBD1,TRBJ2-1,.,TGTGCCAGCAGCTTGGGACAGGGGGGGGTTAATGAGCAGTTCTTC,CASSLGQGGVNEQFF
TRBV19,TRBD1,TRBJ1-2,.,TGTGCCAGTATTGCAGGGGGTCCAACTTTCTATGGCTACACCTTC,CASIAGGPTFYGYTF
TRBV6-5,.,TRBJ1-6,.,TGTGCCAGCAGTTACGACAGAGCCAATTCACCCCTCCACTTT,CASSYDRANSPLHF
TRBV5-4,.,TRBJ1-3,once,TGTGCCAGCAGCTTGGATTCAGGGGTTGGAAACACCATATATTTT,CASSLDSGVGNTIYF
TRBV5-1,.,TRBJ2-7,.,TGCGCCAGCAGCTCTGGACAGAATAGCTACGAGCAGTACTTC,CASSSGQNSYEQYF
TRBV4-1,.,TRBJ1-1,.,TGCGCCAGCAGCCAAGAGAGGGGGGGGATGACTGAAGCTTTCTTT,CASSQERGGMTEAFF
TRBV9,TRBD1,TRBJ1-1,.,TGTGCCAGCAGCGTGACAGGGGTGAGCACTGAAGCTTTCTTT,CASSVTGVSTEAFF
TRBV7-2,.,TRBJ2-4,.,TGTGCCAGCAGCTTACCTCGTACGGGTGGCAAAAACATTCAGTACTTC,CASSLPRTGGKNIQYF
TRBV2,TRBD1,TRBJ2-5,.,TGTGCCAGCAGAGGACGGACAGGGGGGTTTCAAGAGACCCAGTACTTC,CASRGRTGGFQETQYF
TRBV6-6,.,TRBJ1-1,.,TGTGCCAGCAGTTTCCCCGCGCGGCGAGTAAACACTGAAGCTTTCTTT,CASSFPARRVNTEAFF
TRBV30,.,TRBJ1-2,.,TGTGCCTGGAGTGTAGAGCGGAGAGGGCATGGCTACACCTTC,CAWSVERRGHGYTF
TRBV19,.,TRBJ1-5,.,TGTGCCAGTAGTATGGTTAGTCAGCCCCAGCATTTT,CASSMVSQPQHF
TRBV5-1,.,TRBJ2-7,.,TGCGCCAGCAGCTTGGAGATGGGGGCAAGCTACGAGCAGTACTTC,CASSLEMGASYEQYF
TRBV13,TRBD1,TRBJ2-7,.,TGTGCCAGCAGCTCCCGGACAGGCCCAAATCCCTACGAGCAGTACTTC,CASSSRTGPNPYEQYF
TRBV5-5,.,TRBJ1-1,.,TGTGCCAGCAGCTTGATTTTCGACAGCCGCACTGAAGCTTTCTTT,CASSLIFDSRTEAFF
TRBV6-5,.,TRBJ2-7,.,TGTGCCAGCAGGCTAATCCCCGGGGACTACGAGCAGTACTTC,CASRLIPGDYEQYF
TRBV7-8,.,TRBJ2-7,.,TGTGCCAGCAGCTTAGTGGACACAGGCTTCTACGAGCAGTACTTC,CASSLVDTGFYEQYF
TRBV28,.,TRBJ2-1,once,TGTGCCAGCAGTTCGAAGGGACACTCCAACAATGAGCAGTTCTTC,CASSSKGHSNNEQFF
TRBV13,TRBD1,TRBJ1-4,.,TGTGCCAGCAGCCTTGGGACAGGGAGCGAAAAACTGTTTTTT,CASSLGTGSEKLFF
TRBV30,.,TRBJ1-4,.,TGTGCCTGGAGTGTACCGAACAGGTTTGAAAAACTGTTTTTT,CAWSVPNRFEKLFF
TRBV28,.,TRBJ2-7,.,TGTGCCAGCAGTCCCGAAGGGGTTCCGAGCTCCTACGAGCAGTACTTC,CASSPEGVPSSYEQYF